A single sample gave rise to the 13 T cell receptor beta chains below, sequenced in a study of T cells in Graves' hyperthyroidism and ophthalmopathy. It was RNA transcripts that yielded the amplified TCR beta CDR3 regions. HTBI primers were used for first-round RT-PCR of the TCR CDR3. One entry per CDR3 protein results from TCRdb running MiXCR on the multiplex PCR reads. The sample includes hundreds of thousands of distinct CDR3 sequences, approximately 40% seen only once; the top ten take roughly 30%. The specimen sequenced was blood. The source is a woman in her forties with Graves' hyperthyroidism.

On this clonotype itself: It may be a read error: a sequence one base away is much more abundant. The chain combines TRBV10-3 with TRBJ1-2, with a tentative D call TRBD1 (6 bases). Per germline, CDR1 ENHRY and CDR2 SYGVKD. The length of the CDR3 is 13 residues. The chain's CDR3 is CASSCGPGDGYTF. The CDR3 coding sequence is TGTGCCAGCAGTTGCGGACCAGGGGATGGCTACACCTTC.

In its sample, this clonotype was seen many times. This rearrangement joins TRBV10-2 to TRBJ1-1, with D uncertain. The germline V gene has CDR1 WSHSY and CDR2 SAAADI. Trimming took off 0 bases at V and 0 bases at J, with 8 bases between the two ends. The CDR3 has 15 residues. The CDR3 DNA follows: TGCGCCAGCAGTGAGTCGAACCGCGTGAACACTGAAGCTTTCTTT. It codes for CASSESNRVNTEAFF.

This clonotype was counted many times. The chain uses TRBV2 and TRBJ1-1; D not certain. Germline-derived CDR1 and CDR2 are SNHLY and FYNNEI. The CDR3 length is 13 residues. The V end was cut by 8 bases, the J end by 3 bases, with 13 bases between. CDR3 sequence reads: CASCLSRDTEAFF. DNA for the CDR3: TGTGCCAGCTGTCTTTCTCGTGACACTGAAGCTTTCTTT.

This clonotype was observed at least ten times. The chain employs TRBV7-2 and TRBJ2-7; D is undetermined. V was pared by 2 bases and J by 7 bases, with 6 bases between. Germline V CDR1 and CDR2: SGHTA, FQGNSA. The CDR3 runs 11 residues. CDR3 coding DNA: TGTGCCAGCAGCTTACAGAGGGAGCAGTACTTC. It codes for CASSLQREQYF.

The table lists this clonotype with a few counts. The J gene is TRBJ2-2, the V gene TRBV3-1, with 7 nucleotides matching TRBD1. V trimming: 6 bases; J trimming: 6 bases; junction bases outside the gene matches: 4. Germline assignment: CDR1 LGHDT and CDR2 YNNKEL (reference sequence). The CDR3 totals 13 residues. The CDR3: CASRRQGSGELFF. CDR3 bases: TGTGCCAGCAGGCGACAGGGTTCCGGGGAGCTGTTTTTT.

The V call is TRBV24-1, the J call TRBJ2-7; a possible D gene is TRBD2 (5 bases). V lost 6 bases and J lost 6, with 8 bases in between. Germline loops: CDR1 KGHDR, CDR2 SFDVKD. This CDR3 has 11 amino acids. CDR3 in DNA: TGTGCCACCAGTTACGGAGGCGAGCAGTACTTC. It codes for CATSYGGEQYF.

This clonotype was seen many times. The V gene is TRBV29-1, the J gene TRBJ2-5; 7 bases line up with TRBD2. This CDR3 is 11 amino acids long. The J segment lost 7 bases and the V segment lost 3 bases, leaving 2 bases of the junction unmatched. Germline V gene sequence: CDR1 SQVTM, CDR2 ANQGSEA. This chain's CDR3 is CSVDLAATQYF. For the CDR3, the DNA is TGCAGCGTTGACCTAGCGGCGACCCAGTACTTC.

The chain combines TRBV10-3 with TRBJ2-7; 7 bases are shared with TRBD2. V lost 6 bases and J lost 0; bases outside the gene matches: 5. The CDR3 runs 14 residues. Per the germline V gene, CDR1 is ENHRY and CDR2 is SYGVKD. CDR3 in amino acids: CAIRDGGDSYEQYF. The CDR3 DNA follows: TGTGCCATCAGGGATGGGGGGGACTCCTACGAGCAGTACTTC.

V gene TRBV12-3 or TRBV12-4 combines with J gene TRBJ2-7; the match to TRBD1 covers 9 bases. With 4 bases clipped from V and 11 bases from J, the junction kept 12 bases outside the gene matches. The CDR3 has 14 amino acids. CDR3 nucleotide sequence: TGTGCCAGCAGTTCCTCCCGGACAGGGGATGGGGAGTACTTC. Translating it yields CASSSSRTGDGEYF.

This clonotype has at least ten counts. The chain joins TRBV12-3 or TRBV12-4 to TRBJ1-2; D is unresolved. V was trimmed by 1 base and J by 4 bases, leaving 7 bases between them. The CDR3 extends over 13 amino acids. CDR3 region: CASSLDGFYGYTF. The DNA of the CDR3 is TGTGCCAGCAGTTTAGACGGCTTCTATGGCTACACCTTC.

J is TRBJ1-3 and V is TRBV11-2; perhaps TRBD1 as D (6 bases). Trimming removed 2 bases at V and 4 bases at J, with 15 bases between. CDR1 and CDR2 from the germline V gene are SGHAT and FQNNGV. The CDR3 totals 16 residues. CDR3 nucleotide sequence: TGTGCCAGCAGCTTACTTCGTACAGGGATAGGAAACACCATATATTTT. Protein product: CASSLLRTGIGNTIYF.

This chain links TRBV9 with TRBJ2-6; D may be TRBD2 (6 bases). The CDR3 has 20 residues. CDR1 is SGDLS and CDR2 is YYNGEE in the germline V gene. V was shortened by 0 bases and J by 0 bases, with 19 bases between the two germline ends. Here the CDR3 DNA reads TGTGCCAGCAGCGTAGCTGTGGAGGGTAGGGCCCGCTCTGGGGCCAACGTCCTGACTTTC. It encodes CASSVAVEGRARSGANVLTF.

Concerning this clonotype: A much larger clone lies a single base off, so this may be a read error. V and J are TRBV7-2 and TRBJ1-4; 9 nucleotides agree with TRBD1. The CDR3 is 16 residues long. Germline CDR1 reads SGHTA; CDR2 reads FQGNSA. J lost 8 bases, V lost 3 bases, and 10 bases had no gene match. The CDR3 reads CASSLGEGQGLEKLFF. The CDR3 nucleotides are TGTGCCAGCAGCTTGGGAGAGGGACAGGGCTTGGAAAAACTGTTTTTT.